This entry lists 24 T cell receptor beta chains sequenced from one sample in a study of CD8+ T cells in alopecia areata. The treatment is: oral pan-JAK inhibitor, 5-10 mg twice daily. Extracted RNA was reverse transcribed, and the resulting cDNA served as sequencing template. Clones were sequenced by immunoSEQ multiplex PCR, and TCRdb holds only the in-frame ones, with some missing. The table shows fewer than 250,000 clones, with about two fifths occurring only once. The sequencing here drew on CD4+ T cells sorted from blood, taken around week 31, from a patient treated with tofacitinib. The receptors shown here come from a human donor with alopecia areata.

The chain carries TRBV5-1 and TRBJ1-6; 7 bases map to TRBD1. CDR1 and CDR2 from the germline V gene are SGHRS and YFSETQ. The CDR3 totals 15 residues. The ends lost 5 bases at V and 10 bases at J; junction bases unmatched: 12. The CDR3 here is CASRADRVKGSPLHF. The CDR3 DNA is TGCGCCAGCAGGGCAGACAGGGTGAAAGGATCACCCCTCCACTTT.

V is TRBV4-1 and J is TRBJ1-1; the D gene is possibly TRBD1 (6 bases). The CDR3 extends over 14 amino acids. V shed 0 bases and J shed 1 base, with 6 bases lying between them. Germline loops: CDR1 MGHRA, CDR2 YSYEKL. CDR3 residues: CASSQETGNTEAFF. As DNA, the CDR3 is TGCGCCAGCAGCCAAGAGACAGGGAACACTGAAGCTTTCTTT.

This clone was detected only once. The CDR3 loop reads CASSVVSSSYNSPLHF. The CDR3 bases are TGTGCCAGCAGCGTAGTTTCGAGCTCCTATAATTCACCCCTCCACTTT. This rearrangement joins TRBV9 to TRBJ1-6; D is unclear. CDR1 is SGDLS and CDR2 is YYNGEE in the germline V gene. The CDR3 is 16 residues long. V was shortened by 0 bases and J by 0 bases, with 7 bases between the two germline ends.

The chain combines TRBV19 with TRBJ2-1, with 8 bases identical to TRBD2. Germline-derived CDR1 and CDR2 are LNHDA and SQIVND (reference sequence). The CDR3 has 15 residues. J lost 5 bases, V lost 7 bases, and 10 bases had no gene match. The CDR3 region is CASTSLAARNNEQFF. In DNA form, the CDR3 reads TGTGCCAGTACCTCACTAGCGGCGCGTAACAATGAGCAGTTCTTC. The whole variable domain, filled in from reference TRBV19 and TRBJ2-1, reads DGGITQSPKYLFRKEGQNVTLSCEQNLNHDAMYWYRQDPGQGLRLIYYSQIVNDFQKGDIAEGYSVSREKKESFPLTVTSAQKNPTAFYLCASTSLAARNNEQFFGPGTRLTVL.

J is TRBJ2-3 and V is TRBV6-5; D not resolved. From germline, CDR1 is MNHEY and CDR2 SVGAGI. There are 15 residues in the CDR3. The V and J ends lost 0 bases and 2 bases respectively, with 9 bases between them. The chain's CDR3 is CASSYSTSYTDTQYF. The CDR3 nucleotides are TGTGCCAGCAGTTACTCGACTTCTTACACAGATACGCAGTATTTT.

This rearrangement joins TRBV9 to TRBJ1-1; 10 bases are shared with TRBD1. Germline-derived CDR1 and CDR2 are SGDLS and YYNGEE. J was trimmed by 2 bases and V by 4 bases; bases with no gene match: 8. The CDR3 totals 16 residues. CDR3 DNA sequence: TGTGCCAGCAGCTCCCGGGACAGGGGATCCAACACTGAAGCTTTCTTT. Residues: CASSSRDRGSNTEAFF.

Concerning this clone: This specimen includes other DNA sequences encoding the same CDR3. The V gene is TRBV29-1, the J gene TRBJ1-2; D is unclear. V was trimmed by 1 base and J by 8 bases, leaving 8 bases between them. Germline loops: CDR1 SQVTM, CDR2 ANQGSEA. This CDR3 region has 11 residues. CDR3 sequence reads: CSVEAPGGYTF. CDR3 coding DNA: TGCAGCGTTGAAGCCCCCGGGGGCTACACCTTC.

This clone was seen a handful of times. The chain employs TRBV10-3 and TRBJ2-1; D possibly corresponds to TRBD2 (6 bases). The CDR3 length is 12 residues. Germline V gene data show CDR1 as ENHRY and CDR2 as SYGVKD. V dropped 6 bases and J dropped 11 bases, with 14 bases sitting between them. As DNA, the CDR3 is TGTGCCATCAGCGAGACTAGTAAGCAGCAGTTCTTC. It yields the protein CAISETSKQQFF.

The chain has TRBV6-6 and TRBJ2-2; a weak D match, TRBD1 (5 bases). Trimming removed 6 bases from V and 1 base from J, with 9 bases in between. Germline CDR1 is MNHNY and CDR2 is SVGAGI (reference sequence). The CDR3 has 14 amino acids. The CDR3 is CASRPTGNTGELFF. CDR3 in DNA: TGTGCCAGCAGACCAACAGGGAACACCGGGGAGCTGTTTTTT.

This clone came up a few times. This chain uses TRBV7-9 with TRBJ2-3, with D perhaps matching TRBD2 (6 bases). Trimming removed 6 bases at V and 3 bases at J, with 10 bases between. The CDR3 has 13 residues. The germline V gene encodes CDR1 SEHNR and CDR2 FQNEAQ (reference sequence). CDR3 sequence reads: CASRAGLTDTQYF. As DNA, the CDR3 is TGTGCCAGCAGGGCGGGATTGACAGATACGCAGTATTTT.

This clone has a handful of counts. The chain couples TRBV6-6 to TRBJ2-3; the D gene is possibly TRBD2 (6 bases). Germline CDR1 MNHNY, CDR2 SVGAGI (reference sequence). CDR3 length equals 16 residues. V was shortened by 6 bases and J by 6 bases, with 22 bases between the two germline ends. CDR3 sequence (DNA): TGTGCCAGCAGGATACTCCGGGACTCGCAGTGGGATACGCAGTATTTT. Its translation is CASRILRDSQWDTQYF.

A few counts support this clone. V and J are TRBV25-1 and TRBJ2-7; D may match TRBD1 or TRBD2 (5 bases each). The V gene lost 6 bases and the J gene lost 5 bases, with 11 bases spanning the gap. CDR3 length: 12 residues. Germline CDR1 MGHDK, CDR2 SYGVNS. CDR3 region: CASSLRGDEQYF. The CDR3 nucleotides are TGTGCCAGCAGCCTTCGGGGCGACGAGCAGTACTTC.

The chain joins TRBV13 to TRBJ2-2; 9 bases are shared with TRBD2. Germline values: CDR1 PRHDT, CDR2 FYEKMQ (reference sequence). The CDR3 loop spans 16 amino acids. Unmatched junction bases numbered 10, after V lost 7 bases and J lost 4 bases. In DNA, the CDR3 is TGTGCCAGCACCCTCGCGGCGGGAGGGCCCACCGGGGAGCTGTTTTTT. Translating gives CASTLAAGGPTGELFF.

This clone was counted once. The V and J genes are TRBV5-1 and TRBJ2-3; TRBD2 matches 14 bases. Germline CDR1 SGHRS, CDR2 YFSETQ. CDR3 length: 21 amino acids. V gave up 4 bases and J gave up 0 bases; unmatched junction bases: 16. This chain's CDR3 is CASSPLLGLAGATISTDTQYF. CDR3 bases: TGCGCCAGCAGCCCCCTTCTGGGACTAGCGGGAGCTACTATAAGCACAGATACGCAGTATTTT.

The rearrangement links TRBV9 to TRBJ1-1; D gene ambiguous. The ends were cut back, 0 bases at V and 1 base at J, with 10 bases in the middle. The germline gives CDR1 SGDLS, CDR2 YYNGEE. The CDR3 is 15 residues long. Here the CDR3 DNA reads TGTGCCAGCAGCGTAGGGGCACTAAGGAACACTGAAGCTTTCTTT. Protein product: CASSVGALRNTEAFF. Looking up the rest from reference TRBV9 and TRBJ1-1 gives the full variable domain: DSGVTQTPKHLITATGQRVTLRCSPRSGDLSVYWYQQSLDQGLQFLIQYYNGEERAKGNILERFSAQQFPDLHSELNLSSLELGDSALYFCASSVGALRNTEAFFGQGTRLTVV.

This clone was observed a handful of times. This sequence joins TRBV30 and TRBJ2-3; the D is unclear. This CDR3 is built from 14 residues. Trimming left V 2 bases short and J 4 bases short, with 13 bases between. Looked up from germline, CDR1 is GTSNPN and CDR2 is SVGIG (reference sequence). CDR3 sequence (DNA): TGTGCCTGGAGTCCTAGGACCCCGCCAGATACGCAGTATTTT. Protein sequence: CAWSPRTPPDTQYF.

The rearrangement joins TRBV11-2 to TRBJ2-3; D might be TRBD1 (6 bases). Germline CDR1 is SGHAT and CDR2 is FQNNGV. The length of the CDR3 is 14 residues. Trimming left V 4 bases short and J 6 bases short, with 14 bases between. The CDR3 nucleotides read TGTGCCAGCAGCTCAGGACAGCCGGGGGATACGCAGTATTTT. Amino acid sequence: CASSSGQPGDTQYF.

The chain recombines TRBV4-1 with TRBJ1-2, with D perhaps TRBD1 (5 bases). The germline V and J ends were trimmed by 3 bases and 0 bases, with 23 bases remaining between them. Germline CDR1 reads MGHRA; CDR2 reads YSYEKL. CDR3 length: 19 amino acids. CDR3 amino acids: CASSHWDGRTHSTNYGYTF. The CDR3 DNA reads TGCGCCAGCAGCCATTGGGACGGACGGACCCACAGCACTAACTATGGCTACACCTTC.

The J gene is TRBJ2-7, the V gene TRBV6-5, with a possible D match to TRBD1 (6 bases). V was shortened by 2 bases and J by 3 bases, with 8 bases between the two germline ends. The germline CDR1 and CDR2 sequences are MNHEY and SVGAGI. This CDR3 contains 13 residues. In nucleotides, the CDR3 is TGTGCCAGCAGTTACGGGACACTCTACGAGCAGTACTTC. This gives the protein CASSYGTLYEQYF.

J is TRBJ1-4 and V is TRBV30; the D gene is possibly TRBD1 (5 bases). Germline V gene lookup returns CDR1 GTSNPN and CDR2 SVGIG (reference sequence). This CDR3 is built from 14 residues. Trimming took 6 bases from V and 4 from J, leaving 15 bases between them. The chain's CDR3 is CACHGTAINEKLFF. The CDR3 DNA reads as TGTGCCTGCCACGGGACGGCCATTAATGAAAAACTGTTTTTT.

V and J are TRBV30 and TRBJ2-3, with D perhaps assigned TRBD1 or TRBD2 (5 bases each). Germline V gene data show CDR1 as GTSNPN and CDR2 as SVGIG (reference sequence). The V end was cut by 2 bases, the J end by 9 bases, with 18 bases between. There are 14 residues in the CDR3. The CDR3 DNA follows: TGTGCCTGGAGTCCTCCCGGGGCCCCGATCACGCAGTATTTT. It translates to CAWSPPGAPITQYF.

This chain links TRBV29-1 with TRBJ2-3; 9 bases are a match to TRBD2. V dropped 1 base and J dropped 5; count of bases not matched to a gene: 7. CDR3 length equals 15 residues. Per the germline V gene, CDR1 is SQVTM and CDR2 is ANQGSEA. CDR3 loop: CSVEVQREVGDTQYF. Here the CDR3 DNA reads TGCAGCGTTGAAGTCCAGCGGGAGGTTGGAGATACGCAGTATTTT.

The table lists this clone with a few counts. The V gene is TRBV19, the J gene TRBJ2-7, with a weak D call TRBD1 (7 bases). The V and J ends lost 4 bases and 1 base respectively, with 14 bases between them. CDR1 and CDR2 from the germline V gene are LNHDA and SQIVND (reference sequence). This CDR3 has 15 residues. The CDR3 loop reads CASSTGDSPSYEQYF. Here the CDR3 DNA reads TGTGCCAGTAGTACGGGGGACAGCCCATCCTACGAGCAGTACTTC.

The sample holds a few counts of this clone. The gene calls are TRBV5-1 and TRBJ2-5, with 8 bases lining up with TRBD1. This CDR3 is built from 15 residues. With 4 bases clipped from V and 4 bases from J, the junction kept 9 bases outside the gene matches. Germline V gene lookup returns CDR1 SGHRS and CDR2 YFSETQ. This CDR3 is CASSQDRVGRETQYF. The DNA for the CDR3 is TGCGCCAGCAGCCAGGACAGGGTTGGACGAGAGACCCAGTACTTC. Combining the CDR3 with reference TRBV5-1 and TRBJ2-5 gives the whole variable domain KAGVTQTPRYLIKTRGQQVTLSCSPISGHRSVSWYQQTPGQGLQFLFEYFSETQRNKGNFPGRFSGRQFSNSRSEMNVSTLELGDSALYLCASSQDRVGRETQYFGPGTRLLVL.